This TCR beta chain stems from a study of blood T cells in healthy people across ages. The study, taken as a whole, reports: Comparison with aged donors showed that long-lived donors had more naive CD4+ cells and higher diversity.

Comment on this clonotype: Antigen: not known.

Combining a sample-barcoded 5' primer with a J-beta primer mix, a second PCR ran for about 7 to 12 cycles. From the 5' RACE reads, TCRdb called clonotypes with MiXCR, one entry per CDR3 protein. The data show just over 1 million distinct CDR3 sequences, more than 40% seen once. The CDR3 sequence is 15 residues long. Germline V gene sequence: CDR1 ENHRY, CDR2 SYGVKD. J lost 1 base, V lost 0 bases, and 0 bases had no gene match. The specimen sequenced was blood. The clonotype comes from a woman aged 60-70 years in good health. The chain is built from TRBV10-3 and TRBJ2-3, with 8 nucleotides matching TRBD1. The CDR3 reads CAISESTGGTDTQYF. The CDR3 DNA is TGTGCCATCAGTGAGTCGACAGGGGGCACAGATACGCAGTATTTT.